Sequencing of this T cell receptor (beta chain) was carried out in a study of blood T cell repertoires in COVID-19. Study as a whole: Samples representing acute and convalescent COVID-19 were sourced from the United States, Italy and Spain. Sample material is recorded as cDNA or gDNA derived from T cells, B-cell-depleted T cells, or PBMCs.

Original data processing: Estimates of nucleated cell counts were drawn from the amplification of reference gene primers. TCRdb keeps only in-frame clones here, not all; method: immunoSEQ multiplex PCR. V, J and clone size are those of that table, while D and trimming were read from the DNA. The sample carries more than 60,000 clones, around 90% recorded once. From germline, CDR1 is SGHVS and CDR2 FNYEAQ. The CDR3 extends over 15 amino acids. V lost 1 base, J lost 6 bases, and 6 bases stayed unmatched. Sequencing was carried out using peripheral blood. The TCR was taken from a human donor in a cohort sampled during active COVID-19. J is TRBJ2-1 and V is TRBV7-6; 7 bases match TRBD1. The CDR3 spells CASSLERGLFNEQFF. The CDR3 DNA is TGTGCCAGCAGCTTAGAAAGGGGGCTATTCAATGAGCAGTTCTTC.